This TCR beta chain was profiled in a study of cytomegalovirus exposure and HLA in healthy donors. Whole-study context: There were fewer than 130 million unique TCR beta sequences, drawn from 180 million or so T cells, in an earlier analysis.

As regards this clone: The antigen is unknown.

Study observations and caveats: Data from an earlier analysis indicated that most TCR beta V segments were productive either about 90% or about 30% of the time. HLA allele associations emerged for around 15,000 TCR beta sequences in a later analysis, at 0.05 false discovery rate. According to a later analysis, most TCR beta chains associated with CMV appeared HLA-restricted.

The V end was cut by 0 bases, the J end by 2 bases, with 20 bases between. The germline V gene encodes CDR1 SGDLS and CDR2 YYNGEE. CDR3 length: 19 residues. Use of 60 Vbeta and 13 Jbeta primers characterized the PCR. Clones were read by immunoSEQ multiplex PCR, and TCRdb kept only the in-frame ones, dropping some. Among 130,000 to 150,000 clones listed, about 78% were seen once. The sequence was collected from a man in his late teens or twenties in good health and CMV-seronegative. The chain carries TRBV9 and TRBJ2-2, with a possible D match to TRBD2 (5 bases). The sequenced sample was PBMCs. The CDR3 region is CASSVVPLGAGSNTGELFF. The DNA of the CDR3 is TGTGCCAGCAGCGTAGTACCGTTGGGAGCAGGATCCAACACCGGGGAGCTGTTTTTT.